Sequencing of this T cell receptor beta chain was carried out in a study of graft-versus-host responses after intestinal transplantation listed by TCRdb under 2021. About the investigation overall: Multivisceral, liver-intestinal, or isolated intestinal transplants were received by the recipients. The cohort enrolled 20 to 25 intestinal transplant recipients, one of whom was a retransplant, and a few patients without pretransplant specimens were excluded. To identify alloreactive clones, pre-transplant mixed lymphocyte reaction products were sequenced and then compared with unstimulated pre-transplant donor and recipient T cells. All recipients received anti-thymocyte globulin induction followed by maintenance tacrolimus and steroids for around three years. After intestinal transplantation, graft-versus-host and host-versus-graft alloreactive T cell clones were followed in the graft, circulation and bone marrow using bulk TCR-beta CDR3 sequencing. Instead of going to the commercial service, samples from three later patients were sequenced in-house on an Illumina MiSeq and processed with MiXCR. A peak of at least 4% donor T cells among recipient peripheral blood mononuclear cells was the definition used for donor T cell macrochimerism.

Overall results and qualifications from the work: In the allografts of patients with donor T cell macrochimerism, GvH to HvG T cell clonal ratios were high. Early after transplant, peak levels of circulating GvH clones were found to be associated with declines in HvG clones. The relatively low number and heterogeneity of intestinal transplant patients limited the conclusions. GvH clones were detected in recipient bone marrow, and some of these GvH clones were observed earlier in ileal mucosa or blood, consistent with an intestinal mucosal origin.

Of note for this clone: There is no known antigen for this receptor. Base-call qualities are not available, and no considerably larger clone is one nucleotide away.

The library was made by the immunoSEQ multiplex PCR assay. For most patients, genomic DNA was isolated using the Qiagen DNeasy Blood and Tissue Kit and was shipped frozen to Adaptive Biotechnologies for TCR sequencing. For most patients, genomic DNA was subjected to high-throughput TCR-beta CDR3 sequencing by Adaptive Biotechnologies. The study's own analysis went as follows. TCR sequencing data for some 17 patients were retrieved from Adaptive's ImmunoSEQ software; a few other patients were processed with MiXCR and VDJtools. To correct CD4 versus CD8 sorting errors, sequences present in both subsets at a frequency ratio below 5:1 were removed. CDR3 nucleotide sequences shared between donor and recipient were removed because their origin could not be assigned. At least 2-fold expansion over unstimulated cells and a minimum CFSE-low frequency of 0.002% (template counts) or 0.001% (read counts) were required for clones to be classified as alloreactive. Clones were considered mappable if detected in sequenced pre-transplant spleen, lymph node, or MLR CFSE-low populations of the donor or recipient. Cumulative frequency of alloreactive clones was calculated as a percentage of all sequences weighted by copy number. Entries here come from immuneACCESS through TCRdb and include only in-frame sequences with V and J called. Some clones fail to appear in such tables; in the studies checked, an unresolved V gene covers under half of the shortfall, and the cause of the remainder is unknown. V and J calls and clone size are as listed in that table; D and trimming were resolved from the DNA. The sample table shows some 95,000 clones, and 91% are seen once. The biggest ten clones account for approximately 0.54% of the sample.

This sample's time point label indicates: cells obtained before transplantation from donor or recipient. CD3+CD4+ and CD3+CD8+ populations were FACS-sorted from unstimulated pre-transplant donor and recipient cells taken from spleen or lymph nodes. Measured from the cysteine to the phenylalanine, the CDR3 is 13 residues long. The DNA shown is the 39-base CDR3, in frame from base 1. The germline V gene gives CDR1 as SGHDN and CDR2 as FVKESK. V and J are truncated by 4 bases and 4 bases respectively, leaving an intervening sequence of 11 bases. The sequences come from unstimulated CD8+ T cells sorted from spleen or lymph node cells, collected before intestinal transplant. This sequence originates from a human donor who received an intestinal transplant. The V and J genes are TRBV14 and TRBJ2-7; a tentative D match to TRBD1 spans 5 bases. The CDR3 has the sequence CASSPKGFYEQYF. The nucleotide sequence reads TGTGCCAGCAGCCCTAAGGGGTTTTACGAGCAGTACTTC.